Below are 10 T cell receptor beta chains sequenced from a single sample in a study of blood T cell repertoires in COVID-19. Assay: immunoSEQ multiplex PCR; the TCRdb copy retains only in-frame clones and omits some. The profile shows around 260,000 clones, more than 80% of them singletons. The sample comprised PBMCs or T cells enriched from blood (not recorded which). The source of these receptors is a woman aged 25 to 45 who had recovered from COVID-19.

The chain couples TRBV20-1 to TRBJ2-2, with TRBD2 matching over 9 bases. This CDR3 contains 15 residues. V lost 3 bases, J lost 7 bases, and 9 bases stayed unmatched. CDR1 and CDR2 (germline): DFQATT, SNEGSKA (reference sequence). CDR3 nucleotide sequence: TGCAGTGCTAGTGGAGCTAGCGGGGTACGCGGGGAGCTGTTTTTT. It translates to CSASGASGVRGELFF.

About this clone itself: No DNA is shown, since the ends of the CDR3 on it are uncertain; the CDR3 is the one TCRdb lists. The CDR3 region is CASSLGTGVWQETQYF. V is TRBV28 and J is TRBJ2-5; TRBD2 reflects the table's D call only, with no check against the DNA. A total of 16 residues make up the CDR3, ends included. Per the germline V gene, CDR1 is MDHEN and CDR2 is SYDVKM.

V usage is TRBV7-8 and J usage is TRBJ1-4; 7 nucleotides line up with TRBD1. The V and J ends lost 5 bases and 7 bases, in that order; junction bases with no gene match: 10. This CDR3 is 15 amino acids long. Germline assignment: CDR1 SGHVS and CDR2 FQNEAQ. CDR3: CASSRDSPTGEKLFF. The CDR3 DNA sequence: TGTGCCAGCAGCCGGGACAGCCCAACGGGTGAAAAACTGTTTTTT.

This clone was seen a single time. CDR3 region: CATSSKTGGTEQFF. DNA of the CDR3: TGTGCCACCAGCAGCAAGACAGGGGGCACTGAGCAGTTCTTC. The V and J genes are TRBV15 and TRBJ2-1; 10 nucleotides align to TRBD1. V shed 3 bases and J 9 bases; nucleotides not matched to a gene: 5. The CDR3 has 14 amino acids. Germline CDR1 and CDR2: LNHNV and YYDKDF (reference sequence).

This clone was observed at least ten times. V gene TRBV3-1 (or the pseudogene TRBV3-2) combines with J gene TRBJ1-2; perhaps TRBD1 as D (5 bases). The germline CDR1 and CDR2 sequences are LGHDT and YNNKEL (reference sequence). V was clipped by 0 bases and J by 7 bases, with 12 bases between them. This CDR3 is built from 14 residues. The CDR3 region is CASSQELLRGGYTF. DNA of the CDR3: TGTGCCAGCAGCCAAGAACTCTTAAGGGGTGGCTACACCTTC.

The chain joins TRBV9 to TRBJ1-3; 9 bases agree with TRBD1. The ends lost 0 bases at V and 7 bases at J; junction bases unmatched: 2. The germline gives CDR1 SGDLS, CDR2 YYNGEE. The CDR3 is made up of 14 amino acids. CDR3 coding DNA: TGTGCCAGCAGCGTAGTGGGGACAGGGAACACCATATATTTT. Its protein product is CASSVVGTGNTIYF.

The genes are TRBV11-1 and TRBJ2-7; no reliable D call. Trimming took 2 bases from V and 2 from J, leaving 10 bases between them. CDR1 is SGHAT and CDR2 is FQDESV in the germline V gene (reference sequence). The CDR3 is made up of 14 amino acids. The CDR3 DNA follows: TGTGCCAGCAGCTTAAGTCTTACAGCCTACGAGCAGTACTTC. This gives the protein CASSLSLTAYEQYF.

The chain links TRBV7-9 to TRBJ1-4; 9 bases match TRBD1. The germline gives CDR1 SEHNR, CDR2 FQNEAQ (reference sequence). The CDR3 runs 13 residues. The V segment lost 6 bases and the J segment 8 bases; nucleotides outside the gene matches: 4. CDR3 loop: CASSYGQGEKLFF. The DNA of the CDR3 is TGTGCCAGCAGTTACGGACAGGGGGAAAAACTGTTTTTT.

The genes are TRBV7-2 and TRBJ2-1; no firm D call. The CDR3 has 13 amino acids. Looked up from germline, CDR1 is SGHTA and CDR2 is FQGNSA. Trimming removed 5 bases at V and 7 bases at J, with 12 bases between. The CDR3 DNA follows: TGTGCCAGCAGCGAGGAAAGATTTAATGAGCAGTTCTTC. Translation gives CASSEERFNEQFF.

The J gene is TRBJ2-1, the V gene TRBV28; TRBD2 matches at 10 bases. CDR3 size: 17 residues. In germline, CDR1 is MDHEN, CDR2 SYDVKM. Unmatched junction bases numbered 12, after V lost 5 bases and J lost 5 bases. CDR3 in amino acids: CASSPHLGLARDNEQFF. In DNA form, the CDR3 reads TGTGCCAGCAGTCCACACCTGGGACTAGCGAGAGACAATGAGCAGTTCTTC.